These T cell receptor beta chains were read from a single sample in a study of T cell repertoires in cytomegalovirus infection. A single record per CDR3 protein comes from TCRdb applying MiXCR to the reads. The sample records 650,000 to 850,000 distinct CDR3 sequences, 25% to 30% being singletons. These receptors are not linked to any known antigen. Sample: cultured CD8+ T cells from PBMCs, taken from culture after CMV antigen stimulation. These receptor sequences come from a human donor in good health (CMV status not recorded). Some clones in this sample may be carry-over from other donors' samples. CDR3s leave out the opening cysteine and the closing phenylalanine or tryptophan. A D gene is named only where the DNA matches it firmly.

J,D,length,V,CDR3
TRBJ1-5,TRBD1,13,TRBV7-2,ASSLESGGYQPQH
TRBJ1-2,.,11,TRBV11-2,ASSSAGGNGYT
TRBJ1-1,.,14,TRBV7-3,ASSLIRKVKNTEAF
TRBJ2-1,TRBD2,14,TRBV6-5,ASSYSERGSYNEQF
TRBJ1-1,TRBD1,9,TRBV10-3,AGGQGSEAF
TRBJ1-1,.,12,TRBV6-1,ASSEAPGANEAF
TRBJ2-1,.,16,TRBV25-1,ASSENAAGIDRYNEQF
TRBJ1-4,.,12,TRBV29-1,SGREPGAGEKLF
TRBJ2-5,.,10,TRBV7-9,ASSPLQETQY
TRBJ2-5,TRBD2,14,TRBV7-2,ASSPALAGAGETQY
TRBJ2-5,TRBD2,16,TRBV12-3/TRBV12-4,ASSFLGLAGARGETQY
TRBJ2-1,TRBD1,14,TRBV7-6,ASSPMGDRGGDEQF
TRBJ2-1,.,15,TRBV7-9,ASSPLGARGLYNEQF